This TCR beta chain was found in a study of T cells of healthy individuals. TCRdb recomputed calls from the 5' RACE reads with MiXCR, one row per CDR3 protein. The data show some 69,000 distinct CDR3 sequences, around 16% seen once. This clonotype was detected a few times. The CDR3 loop spans 16 amino acids. V lost 0 bases and J lost 6; bases outside the gene matches: 14. Germline CDR1 and CDR2: SQVTM and ANQGSEA. V gene TRBV29-1 combines with J gene TRBJ2-7; 7 bases align to TRBD1. The sequence was collected from a human donor in good health. CDR3 sequence (DNA): TGCAGCGTTGAAGAGATGGCACAGGGGTGGGGTGGCGAGCAGTACTTC. It codes for CSVEEMAQGWGGEQYF.